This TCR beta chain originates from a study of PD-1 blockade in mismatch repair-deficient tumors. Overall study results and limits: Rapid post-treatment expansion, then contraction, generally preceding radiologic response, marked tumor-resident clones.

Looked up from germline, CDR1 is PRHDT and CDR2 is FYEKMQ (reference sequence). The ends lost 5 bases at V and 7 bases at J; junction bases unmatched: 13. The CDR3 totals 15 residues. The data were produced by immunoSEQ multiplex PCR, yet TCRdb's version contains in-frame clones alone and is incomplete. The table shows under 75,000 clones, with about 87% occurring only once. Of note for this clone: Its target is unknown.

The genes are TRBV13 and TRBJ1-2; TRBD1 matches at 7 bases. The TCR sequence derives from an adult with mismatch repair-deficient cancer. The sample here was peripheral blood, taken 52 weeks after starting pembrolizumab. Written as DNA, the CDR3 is TGTGCCAGCAGCCCGGGGCGGGACAGCCACGTTGGCTACACCTTC. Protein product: CASSPGRDSHVGYTF. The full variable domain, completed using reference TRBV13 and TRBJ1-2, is AAGVIQSPRHLIKEKRETATLKCYPIPRHDTVYWYQQGPGQDPQFLISFYEKMQSDKGSIPDRFSAQQFSDYHSELNMSSLELGDSALYFCASSPGRDSHVGYTFGSGTRLTVV.